Below are 26 T cell receptor beta chains sequenced from a single sample in a study of T cell changes during pregnancy in multiple sclerosis. Generated by immunoSEQ multiplex PCR, the TCRdb table keeps only in-frame clones and is missing some. The table shows 78,000 or so clones, with 92% occurring only once. Sequenced material: peripheral blood, taken before pregnancy. Every receptor here comes from a female donor with multiple sclerosis, enrolled in a pregnancy study.

The chain combines TRBV4-2 with TRBJ2-3; 8 nucleotides agree with TRBD2. After removal of 4 bases from V and 5 bases from J, the junction contained 11 bases not matched to a gene. The V gene's germline CDR1 is LGHNA and CDR2 YNFKEQ. This CDR3 contains 16 residues. CDR3 protein: CASSPRGPGGGDTQYF. The DNA for the CDR3 is TGTGCCAGCAGCCCAAGGGGTCCGGGGGGGGGAGATACGCAGTATTTT.

The chain carries TRBV13 and TRBJ2-2, with 8 bases aligning to TRBD2. Trimming removed 4 bases from V and 1 base from J; junction bases left unmatched: 8. The germline CDR1 and CDR2 sequences are PRHDT and FYEKMQ (reference sequence). The CDR3 contains 17 residues. In nucleotides, the CDR3 is TGTGCCAGCAGCTCATGGGAGCTAGCGGGGAACACCGGGGAGCTGTTTTTT. Amino acids: CASSSWELAGNTGELFF.

About this clone: This CDR3 is also generated by other DNA sequences in the sample. The chain recombines TRBV5-6 with TRBJ1-1; D might be TRBD1 (5 bases). CDR1 and CDR2 from the germline V gene are SGHDT and YYEEEE. The CDR3 extends over 12 amino acids. V was cut by 5 bases and J by 1 base, with 6 bases left in between. DNA for the CDR3: TGTGCCAGCAGTACAGGGAACACTGAAGCTTTCTTT. Encoded protein: CASSTGNTEAFF.

This sequence joins TRBV7-9 and TRBJ1-5; TRBD1 matches 10 bases. The germline CDR1 and CDR2 sequences are SEHNR and FQNEAQ (reference sequence). CDR3 length equals 15 residues. J gave up 3 bases and V 5 bases, and 4 bases lay outside the gene matches. The CDR3 spells CASSPTGGTNQPQHF. CDR3 nucleotide sequence: TGTGCCAGCAGCCCGACAGGGGGCACCAATCAGCCCCAGCATTTT.

The CDR3: CASSISTAHQPQHF. Here the CDR3 DNA reads TGTGCCAGCAGTATCTCCACAGCCCATCAGCCCCAGCATTTT. The chain is built from TRBV27 and TRBJ1-5, with D unresolved. Trimming removed 5 bases at V and 5 bases at J, with 13 bases between. The CDR3 is 14 residues long. Germline lookup yields CDR1 MNHEY and CDR2 SMNVEV (reference sequence).

The gene calls are TRBV19 and TRBJ2-3; D remains unclear. Germline loops: CDR1 LNHDA, CDR2 SQIVND (reference sequence). V was clipped by 9 bases and J by 6 bases, with 10 bases between them. The CDR3 loop spans 11 amino acids. CDR3: CARLSRDTQYF. The CDR3 nucleotides are TGTGCCAGGCTTTCTAGGGATACGCAGTATTTT.

V usage is TRBV7-8 and J usage is TRBJ2-7, with unresolved D. From germline, CDR1 is SGHVS and CDR2 FQNEAQ. Trimming pared 1 base from V and 0 bases from J, leaving 10 bases between. The length of the CDR3 is 15 residues. CDR3 residues: CASSLVSSFSYEQYF. The CDR3, as DNA: TGTGCCAGCAGCTTAGTTTCCAGTTTCTCCTACGAGCAGTACTTC.

V gene TRBV29-1 combines with J gene TRBJ2-5, with TRBD2 matching 9 bases. CDR1 SQVTM and CDR2 ANQGSEA come from the germline V gene. V lost 4 bases to trimming and J lost 5 bases; unmatched junction nucleotides: 8. CDR3 length equals 14 residues. The CDR3 DNA sequence: TGCAGCGTTGCAATTAGCGGGGGAGTGGAGACCCAGTACTTC. Translating it yields CSVAISGGVETQYF.

The V and J genes are TRBV29-1 and TRBJ2-3; TRBD1 is a possible D gene (5 bases). This CDR3 is built from 14 residues. V was clipped by 5 bases and J by 0 bases, with 12 bases between them. Germline V gene data show CDR1 as SQVTM and CDR2 as ANQGSEA. CDR3 protein: CSVRFRGSTDTQYF. The DNA for the CDR3 is TGCAGCGTTAGGTTTAGGGGTAGCACAGATACGCAGTATTTT.

V usage is TRBV30 and J usage is TRBJ1-6, with 7 bases aligning to TRBD1. The CDR3 is 17 amino acids. The junction had 16 bases not matched to a gene; V was cut back by 4 bases and J by 7 bases. In germline, CDR1 is GTSNPN, CDR2 SVGIG (reference sequence). The CDR3 DNA is TGTGCCTGGAACCCAGACAGGGTGGCTTCTTGGAATTCACCCCTCCACTTT. Residues: CAWNPDRVASWNSPLHF.

The chain is built from TRBV9 and TRBJ1-6; D call uncertain. Trimming shortened V by 2 bases and J by 0 bases, and 9 bases separated the two germline ends. This CDR3 contains 16 residues. Per germline, CDR1 SGDLS and CDR2 YYNGEE. The CDR3 region is CASSVFASSYNSPLHF. The CDR3 region has the DNA TGTGCCAGCAGCGTTTTTGCCAGCTCCTATAATTCACCCCTCCACTTT.

The rearrangement joins TRBV7-9 to TRBJ2-5, with TRBD2 identical over 7 bases. From germline, CDR1 is SEHNR and CDR2 FQNEAQ (reference sequence). This CDR3 has 15 amino acids. V dropped 1 base and J dropped 9; count of bases not matched to a gene: 11. The CDR3: CASSLEPSGYEAQYF. CDR3 coding DNA: TGTGCCAGCAGCTTAGAGCCTAGCGGATATGAGGCCCAGTACTTC.

This chain links TRBV19 with TRBJ2-6; D is unresolved. Germline V gives CDR1 LNHDA, CDR2 SQIVND (reference sequence). Trimming left V 7 bases short and J 1 base short, with 11 bases between. The CDR3 is 15 residues long. The CDR3: CASTWQNSGANVLTF. CDR3 DNA: TGTGCCAGTACGTGGCAGAATTCTGGGGCCAACGTCCTGACTTTC.

The chain joins TRBV30 to TRBJ1-6; D remains ambiguous. The CDR3 has 14 amino acids. Germline values: CDR1 GTSNPN, CDR2 SVGIG (reference sequence). Trimming shortened V by 0 bases and J by 8 bases, and 11 bases separated the two germline ends. The DNA for the CDR3 is TGTGCCTGGAGTGTATTTGGCAGTCATTCACCCCTCCACTTT. Its translation is CAWSVFGSHSPLHF.

This clone was counted only a few times. V gene TRBV20-1 combines with J gene TRBJ1-1; D not certain. The CDR3 loop spans 11 amino acids. Germline lookup yields CDR1 DFQATT and CDR2 SNEGSKA (reference sequence). V lost 1 base and J 2 bases, leaving 2 bases between the germline ends. The CDR3 sequence: CSARVNTEAFF. CDR3 sequence (DNA): TGCAGTGCTAGAGTAAACACTGAAGCTTTCTTT.

The rearrangement links TRBV19 to TRBJ1-2, with a tentative D call TRBD1 (6 bases). V was cut by 3 bases and J by 1 base, with 18 bases left in between. CDR1 is LNHDA and CDR2 is SQIVND in the germline V gene (reference sequence). The CDR3 is made up of 17 amino acids. The CDR3 nucleotides read TGTGCCAGTAGTATCGGGACAAAGCACCAAGTTAACTATGGCTACACCTTC. Translating gives CASSIGTKHQVNYGYTF.

The table lists this clone with a count of one. The chain joins TRBV2 to TRBJ2-1, with D unresolved. The CDR3 runs 13 residues. Trimming took 4 bases from V and 5 from J, leaving 9 bases between them. The germline CDR1 and CDR2 sequences are SNHLY and FYNNEI. The CDR3 nucleotides are TGTGCCAGCAGTGCCCGACTTGACAATGAGCAGTTCTTC. Protein: CASSARLDNEQFF.

The V gene is TRBV7-2, the J gene TRBJ2-7; a weak D match, TRBD1 (5 bases). The V and J ends lost 6 bases and 5 bases respectively, with 17 bases between them. The CDR3 sequence is 14 residues long. The germline gives CDR1 SGHTA, CDR2 FQGNSA. The chain's CDR3 is CASRDRRQSHEQYF. The CDR3 nucleotides read TGTGCCAGCAGGGACCGTCGACAGTCCCACGAGCAGTACTTC.

The J gene is TRBJ2-5, the V gene TRBV7-3; tentatively, D is TRBD2 (5 bases). The CDR3 is made up of 15 amino acids. Per germline, CDR1 SGHTA and CDR2 FQGTGA. The V end lost 1 base, the J end lost 2 bases, and 11 bases lay between the germline ends. The CDR3: CASSLNAGLQETQYF. The CDR3 nucleotides are TGTGCCAGCAGCTTAAATGCGGGTCTACAAGAGACCCAGTACTTC. The full variable domain, in which reference TRBV7-3 and TRBJ2-5 provide the parts outside the CDR3, is GAGVSQTPSNKVTEKGKYVELRCDPISGHTALYWYRQSLGQGPEFLIYFQGTGAADDSGLPNDRFFAVRPEGSVSTLKIQRTERGDSAVYLCASSLNAGLQETQYFGPGTRLLVL.

The chain links TRBV30 to TRBJ1-6; tentative D call: TRBD1 (5 bases). The V gene's germline CDR1 is GTSNPN and CDR2 SVGIG (reference sequence). The CDR3 loop spans 14 amino acids. With 5 bases removed from V and 7 bases from J, the gap between germline ends came to 15 bases. CDR3 nucleotide sequence: TGTGCCTGGGGAAGGAGGGGAAGCAATTCACCCCTCCACTTT. Protein sequence: CAWGRRGSNSPLHF.

This sequence joins TRBV6-1 and TRBJ2-7, with D possibly matching TRBD2 (5 bases). Per the germline V gene, CDR1 is MNHNS and CDR2 is SASEGT. The germline V and J ends were trimmed by 1 base and 5 bases, with 9 bases remaining between them. The CDR3 has 13 amino acids. CDR3 nucleotide sequence: TGTGCCAGCAGTGAAGTGGAGAGGGACGAGCAGTACTTC. Translating gives CASSEVERDEQYF.

The gene calls are TRBV4-2 and TRBJ1-6, with TRBD1 as a possible D gene (5 bases). V was shortened by 4 bases and J by 10 bases, with 14 bases between the two germline ends. Germline V gene data show CDR1 as LGHNA and CDR2 as YNFKEQ. The CDR3 consists of 14 residues. The CDR3 reads CASSPSEGESPLHF. CDR3 DNA: TGTGCCAGCAGCCCCTCAGAAGGGGAATCACCCCTCCACTTT.

V gene TRBV11-2 combines with J gene TRBJ2-1, with D perhaps matching TRBD2 (5 bases). Germline V gene sequence: CDR1 SGHAT, CDR2 FQNNGV. The V end was cut by 1 base, the J end by 8 bases, with 9 bases between. The CDR3 covers 13 residues. CDR3 residues: CASSLGTSHEQFF. CDR3 nucleotide sequence: TGTGCCAGCAGCTTAGGAACTAGTCATGAGCAGTTCTTC.

Only a few counts were recorded for this clone. The chain couples TRBV7-8 to TRBJ1-2; 7 nucleotides agree with TRBD1. The CDR3 is 13 residues long. Germline CDR1 reads SGHVS; CDR2 reads FQNEAQ. V lost 6 bases to trimming and J lost 3 bases; unmatched junction nucleotides: 4. CDR3 sequence reads: CASRSRGDYGYTF. DNA for the CDR3: TGTGCCAGCAGGTCCAGGGGGGACTATGGCTACACCTTC.

V and J are TRBV11-2 and TRBJ1-4, with 8 bases aligning to TRBD1. CDR3 length equals 15 residues. Germline CDR1 reads SGHAT; CDR2 reads FQNNGV. Germline trimming cut 5 bases from V and 10 bases from J; bases unmatched to any gene: 12. The CDR3 region is CASSIGTGYLLKLFF. The CDR3 nucleotides read TGTGCCAGCAGCATCGGGACAGGATATTTGTTAAAACTGTTTTTT. Drawing the rest from reference TRBV11-2 and TRBJ1-4, the complete variable domain is EAGVAQSPRYKIIEKRQSVAFWCNPISGHATLYWYQQILGQGPKLLIQFQNNGVVDDSQLPKDRFSAERLKGVDSTLKIQPAKLEDSAVYLCASSIGTGYLLKLFFGSGTQLSVL.

CDR3 DNA: TGTGCCAGCGTGAGTCTCGAGACCCAGTACTTC. This gives the protein CASVSLETQYF. The chain uses TRBV6-1 and TRBJ2-5; D ambiguous. CDR3 size: 11 residues. Trimming shortened V by 8 bases and J by 5 bases, and 9 bases separated the two germline ends. CDR1 and CDR2 from the germline V gene are MNHNS and SASEGT.